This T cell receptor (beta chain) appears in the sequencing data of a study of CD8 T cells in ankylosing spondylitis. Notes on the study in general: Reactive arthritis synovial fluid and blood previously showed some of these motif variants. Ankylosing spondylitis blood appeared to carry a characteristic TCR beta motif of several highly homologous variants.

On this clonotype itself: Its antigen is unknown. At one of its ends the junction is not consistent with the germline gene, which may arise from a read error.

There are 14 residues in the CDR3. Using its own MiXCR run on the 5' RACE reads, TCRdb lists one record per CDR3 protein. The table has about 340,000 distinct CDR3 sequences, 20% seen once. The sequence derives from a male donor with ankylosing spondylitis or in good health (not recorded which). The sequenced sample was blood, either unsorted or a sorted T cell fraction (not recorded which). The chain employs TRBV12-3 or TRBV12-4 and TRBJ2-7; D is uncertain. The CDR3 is CTSSFLPSTYEQYF. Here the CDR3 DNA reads TGTACCAGCAGTTTCCTACCGTCTACCTACGAGCAGTACTTC.